Sequencing of this TCR beta chain was carried out in a study of beta chain features in type 1 diabetes. Findings and caveats of the study: Significant though moderate, a shortening of TCRB CDR3s appeared in all four CD4+ subsets of Type 1 diabetes patients.

Every isolated RNA sample was fully reverse transcribed, so sequencing captured expressed TCRB transcripts. Assay used: immunoSEQ multiplex PCR; TCRdb lists only in-frame clones, some missing. The sample carries around 600,000 clones, roughly an eighth recorded once. About this clone: Its antigen is not identified.

CDR3 size: 14 residues. Germline V gene lookup returns CDR1 SGHAT and CDR2 FQNNGV. Trimming stripped 5 bases from V and 10 bases from J, with 15 bases between. The TCR sequence derives from a young man with type 1 diabetes. The sequenced material came from naive CD4+ T cells from blood. The rearrangement joins TRBV11-2 to TRBJ1-6; D not certain. The CDR3: CASSEPTGDSPLHF. The CDR3 DNA follows: TGTGCCAGCAGCGAACCAACGGGTGACTCACCCCTCCACTTT.